Shown below are 16 T cell receptor beta chains from a single sample sequenced in a study of TIL therapy for anti-PD-1-resistant metastatic lung cancer. Noted time point: pre-treatment sample, taken before nivolumab and TIL therapy. The libraries were made with immunoSEQ v3. Libraries were prepared by immunoSEQ multiplex PCR; TCRdb keeps only in-frame clonotypes and omits some of them. The sample lists some 18,000 clones, 83% seen once, with about 2.2% in the top ten. The specimen comprised blood, sampled at baseline. These receptors all come from a person between 25 and 80 years old with non-small cell lung cancer.

This chain joins TRBV19 and TRBJ2-3, with D unclear. There are 15 residues in the CDR3. Germline V gene sequence: CDR1 LNHDA, CDR2 SQIVND (reference sequence). Deletions cut 5 bases from V and 5 bases from J, with 17 bases between. The CDR3 is CASSPYRESGDTQYF. The DNA of the CDR3 is TGTGCCAGTAGTCCGTACAGAGAAAGTGGAGATACGCAGTATTTT.

The V call is TRBV6-1, the J call TRBJ1-2; no reliable D call. With 2 bases removed from V and 8 bases from J, the gap between germline ends came to 12 bases. The CDR3 runs 13 residues. From germline, CDR1 is MNHNS and CDR2 SASEGT. The CDR3 region has the DNA TGTGCCAGCAGTGAAAGAACATTGCTCGGCTACACCTTC. The encoded protein is CASSERTLLGYTF.

The rearrangement links TRBV4-3 to TRBJ1-1, with no clear D. This CDR3 region has 16 residues. V was clipped by 0 bases and J by 2 bases, with 13 bases between them. Germline V gene data show CDR1 as LGHNA and CDR2 as YSLEER. Here the CDR3 reads CASSQDQNDHNTEAFF. For the CDR3, the DNA is TGCGCCAGCAGCCAAGATCAGAACGACCACAACACTGAAGCTTTCTTT.

The chain uses TRBV28 and TRBJ2-7; D could derive from TRBD1 or TRBD2 (5 bases each). This CDR3 has 15 residues. In germline, CDR1 is MDHEN, CDR2 SYDVKM. V lost 6 bases and J lost 3, with 18 bases in between. The CDR3 sequence is CASSPSRGKGYEQYF. The CDR3 DNA reads as TGTGCCAGCAGCCCCTCGAGGGGAAAGGGCTACGAGCAGTACTTC.

This clone occurred once. J is TRBJ1-4 and V is TRBV2; TRBD1 might be the D (5 bases). With 6 bases removed from V and 4 bases from J, the gap between germline ends came to 9 bases. The CDR3 runs to 13 residues. Germline values: CDR1 SNHLY, CDR2 FYNNEI. The CDR3 DNA reads TGTGCCAGCAGGAGGGGAGTTAATGAAAAACTGTTTTTT. Its protein product is CASRRGVNEKLFF.

V usage is TRBV4-3 and J usage is TRBJ2-5; D is possibly TRBD1 (5 bases). The CDR3 sequence is 17 residues long. V shed 0 bases and J shed 2 bases, with 16 bases lying between them. CDR1 and CDR2 from the germline V gene are LGHNA and YSLEER. CDR3 protein: CASSQDYQGTRQETQYF. In nucleotides, the CDR3 is TGCGCCAGCAGCCAAGATTATCAGGGTACGAGGCAAGAGACCCAGTACTTC.

The sample holds one count of this clone. The gene calls are TRBV30 and TRBJ2-2; D ambiguous. From germline, CDR1 is GTSNPN and CDR2 SVGIG (reference sequence). The CDR3 has 12 residues. V lost 4 bases to trimming and J lost 1 base, with 4 bases between them. The CDR3 region is CAWIKNTGELFF. As DNA, the CDR3 is TGTGCCTGGATAAAGAACACCGGGGAGCTGTTTTTT. Full variable domain (remainder filled in from reference TRBV30 and TRBJ2-2): SQTIHQWPATLVQPVGSPLSLECTVEGTSNPNLYWYRQAAGRGLQLLFYSVGIGQISSEVPQNLSASRPQDRQFILSSKKLLLSDSGFYLCAWIKNTGELFFGEGSRLTVL.

The chain recombines TRBV6-9 with TRBJ1-2; D remains unclear. V shed 5 bases and J shed 7 bases, with 11 bases lying between them. CDR3 length: 12 residues. The V gene's germline CDR1 is MNHGY and CDR2 SVAAGI. The CDR3 bases are TGTGCCAGCAGTGCCCGGAAATCTGGCTACACCTTC. Encoded protein: CASSARKSGYTF.

V gene TRBV14 combines with J gene TRBJ2-1; no definite D call. This CDR3 comprises 16 residues. Germline CDR1 and CDR2: SGHDN and FVKESK. V dropped 4 bases and J dropped 3 bases, with 16 bases sitting between them. The DNA of the CDR3 is TGTGCCAGCAGCCTCTGGACCCGCGCGGACTACAATGAGCAGTTCTTC. Encoded protein: CASSLWTRADYNEQFF.

This chain links TRBV14 with TRBJ2-7; TRBD1 matches at 8 bases. V was clipped by 4 bases and J by 0 bases; unmatched bases: 8. Germline V CDR1 and CDR2: SGHDN, FVKESK. The CDR3 runs 16 residues. CDR3 region: CASSRGTGSSSYEQYF. In DNA form, the CDR3 reads TGTGCCAGCAGCCGGGGGACAGGCTCGAGCTCCTACGAGCAGTACTTC.

The V gene is TRBV7-2, the J gene TRBJ2-7; 8 positions agree with TRBD2. The CDR3 is 15 residues long. Germline loops: CDR1 SGHTA, CDR2 FQGNSA. Trimming at V came to 5 bases and at J to 3 bases, leaving 9 bases not matched to a gene. In DNA form, the CDR3 reads TGTGCCAGCAGCCCGGGGTTAGCGGGATACTACGAGCAGTACTTC. It encodes CASSPGLAGYYEQYF.

This chain uses TRBV10-3 with TRBJ1-2; D unresolved. The CDR3 contains 13 residues. Germline CDR1 and CDR2: ENHRY and SYGVKD. V lost 3 bases to trimming and J lost 2 bases, with 7 bases between them. The chain's CDR3 is CAISEKRNYGYTF. The DNA of the CDR3 is TGTGCCATCAGTGAAAAGAGGAACTATGGCTACACCTTC.

This clone was seen a few times. The chain uses TRBV4-1 and TRBJ1-1; perhaps TRBD1 as D (6 bases). CDR1 is MGHRA, CDR2 YSYEKL, per germline. The CDR3 consists of 15 residues. Trimming stripped 1 base from V and 5 bases from J, with 14 bases between. CDR3 region: CASSQGGQSRTEAFF. The CDR3 DNA sequence: TGCGCCAGCAGCCAAGGAGGACAGAGCCGTACTGAAGCTTTCTTT.

This clone was recorded only once. For the CDR3, the DNA is TGTGCCACCAGCAGAGACAGGGCGACTACCAATGAGCAGTTCTTC. Protein sequence: CATSRDRATTNEQFF. J is TRBJ2-1 and V is TRBV15; D possibly matches TRBD1 or TRBD2 (5 bases each). The germline V gene encodes CDR1 LNHNV and CDR2 YYDKDF (reference sequence). CDR3 length equals 15 residues. Trimming removed 0 bases from V and 6 bases from J, with 12 bases in between.

This sequence joins TRBV7-9 and TRBJ1-3, with TRBD1 matching 9 bases. Germline CDR1 is SEHNR and CDR2 is FQNEAQ (reference sequence). The V and J ends lost 4 bases and 3 bases, in that order; junction bases with no gene match: 13. CDR3 length: 18 residues. CDR3 bases: TGTGCCAGCAGCTCCCGGGACAGGGCCCCGAGAGGTGGAAACACCATATATTTT. Its protein product is CASSSRDRAPRGGNTIYF.

The chain combines TRBV28 with TRBJ1-1; TRBD1 might be the D (5 bases). This CDR3 comprises 15 residues. Germline V gene lookup returns CDR1 MDHEN and CDR2 SYDVKM. V lost 8 bases and J 2 bases, leaving 18 bases between the germline ends. Written as DNA, the CDR3 is TGTGCCAGCGGACCATACAGGAAGGGCAACACTGAAGCTTTCTTT. Its protein product is CASGPYRKGNTEAFF.